This TCR beta chain is from a study of cytomegalovirus exposure and HLA in healthy donors. The PCR contained 60 Vbeta and 13 Jbeta primers. TCRdb's copy holds only in-frame clones and misses some; the assay was immunoSEQ multiplex PCR. The table records some 200,000 clones, around 76% of them present only once. CDR1 and CDR2 (germline): SGHRS, YFSETQ. The junction had 12 bases not matched to a gene; V was cut back by 2 bases and J by 6 bases. The length of the CDR3 is 17 residues. V gene TRBV5-1 combines with J gene TRBJ2-2; 8 bases are shared with TRBD2. The receptor was derived from a man in his late teens or twenties in good health and CMV-seronegative. Source material: PBMCs. The CDR3 loop reads CASSFQLPGGGAGELFF. CDR3 DNA: TGCGCCAGCAGCTTCCAACTCCCCGGGGGGGGCGCCGGGGAGCTGTTTTTT.